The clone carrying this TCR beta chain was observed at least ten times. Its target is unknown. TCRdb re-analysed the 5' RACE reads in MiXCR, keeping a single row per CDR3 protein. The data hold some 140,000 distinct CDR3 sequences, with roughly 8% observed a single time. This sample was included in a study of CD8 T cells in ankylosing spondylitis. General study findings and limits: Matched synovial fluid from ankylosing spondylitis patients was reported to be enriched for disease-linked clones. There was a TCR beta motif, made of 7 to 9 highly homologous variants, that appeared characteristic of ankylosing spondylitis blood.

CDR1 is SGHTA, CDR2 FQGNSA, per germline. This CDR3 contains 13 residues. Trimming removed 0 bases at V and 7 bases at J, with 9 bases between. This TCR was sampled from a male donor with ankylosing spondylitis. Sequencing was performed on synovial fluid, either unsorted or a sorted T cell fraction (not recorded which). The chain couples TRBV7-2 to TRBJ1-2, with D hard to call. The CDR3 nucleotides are TGTGCCAGCAGCTTAGCGGTAGAGGCTGGCTACACCTTC. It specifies CASSLAVEAGYTF.